One and the same sample provided the 31 T cell receptor beta chains below, sequenced in a study of T cells in women clearing cervical HPV infection (dated 2018 in TCRdb). The library came from the immunoSEQ multiplex PCR assay. The table was pulled from immuneACCESS by TCRdb, which kept in-frame rearrangements only. Such tables lose some clones; where checked, under half of the loss comes from unresolved V genes, and the rest has no known cause. Per the sample table, the count is roughly 30,000 clones. The top ten clonotypes cover roughly 3.6% of the sample. Sequenced material: blood buffy coat. These receptors were collected from a woman aged 18 to 75 with a cervical HPV16 infection that either progressed to CIN3+ or cleared (not recorded which).

Worth noting for this clone: The read ends 3 residues before the CDR3 terminus; that terminus is restored from the germline J gene. This chain joins TRBV20-1 and TRBJ2-7, with D possibly matching TRBD1 (5 bases). The V end lost 4 bases, the J end lost 0 bases, and 19 bases lay between the germline ends. This CDR3 has 16 residues. Germline V lookup: CDR1 DFQATT, CDR2 SNEGSKA (reference sequence). CDR3 bases read: TGCAGTGCTACGGGTTTTTCGACAGAGAGCTCCTACGAG. Protein: CSATGFSTESSYE. The whole CDR3 protein is CSATGFSTESSYEQYF.

CDR3 bases read: TGCGCCAGCAGCGGGGGGTTGGTTAGCGGGAGTGAGACC. This gives the protein CASSGGLVSGSET. The full CDR3 protein reads CASSGGLVSGSETQYF. The chain combines TRBV5-1 with TRBJ2-5; 9 positions match TRBD2. The read is 3 residues too short to cover the CDR3 end, so that end is filled in from the germline J gene. This CDR3 has 16 residues. V was clipped by 4 bases and J by 5 bases; unmatched bases: 12. Germline CDR1 and CDR2: SGHRS and YFSETQ. The full variable domain, with the rest looked up from reference TRBV5-1 and TRBJ2-5, is KAGVTQTPRYLIKTRGQQVTLSCSPISGHRSVSWYQQTPGQGLQFLFEYFSETQRNKGNFPGRFSGRQFSNSRSEMNVSTLELGDSALYLCASSGGLVSGSETQYFGPGTRLLVL.

Details on this clone: The read gets to within 3 residues of the CDR3 end, and the germline J gene fills in the rest. The chain carries TRBV9 and TRBJ1-2; tentatively, D is TRBD1 (6 bases). This CDR3 contains 13 residues. The ends were cut back, 3 bases at V and 3 bases at J, with 9 bases in the middle. Germline values: CDR1 SGDLS, CDR2 YYNGEE. The CDR3 sequence: CASSARTDYGYTF. The covered CDR3 bases are TGTGCCAGCAGCGCCCGGACAGACTATGGC. Based on the CDR3 plus reference TRBV9 and TRBJ1-2, the full variable domain is DSGVTQTPKHLITATGQRVTLRCSPRSGDLSVYWYQQSLDQGLQFLIQYYNGEERAKGNILERFSAQQFPDLHSELNLSSLELGDSALYFCASSARTDYGYTFGSGTRLTVV.

Turning to this clone: The read halts 3 residues ahead of the CDR3 end, with the missing end drawn from the germline J gene. J is TRBJ1-5 and V is TRBV6-1; D is ambiguous. The CDR3 loop spans 15 amino acids. Trimming removed 2 bases at V and 0 bases at J, with 8 bases between. Germline V gene data show CDR1 as MNHNS and CDR2 as SASEGT. The CDR3 is CASSEFSYSNQPQHF. Incomplete CDR3 DNA: TGTGCCAGCAGTGAATTCAGTTATAGCAATCAGCCC.

With regard to this clone: The sequenced fragment ends 3 residues before the CDR3 boundary, so the rest is inferred from the germline J gene. The chain recombines TRBV5-1 with TRBJ1-1; 10 bases match TRBD1. The CDR3 loop spans 16 amino acids. The germline V gene encodes CDR1 SGHRS and CDR2 YFSETQ. Germline trimming cut 4 bases from V and 4 bases from J; bases unmatched to any gene: 10. The CDR3: CASSNKDRGGGTEAFF. Partial CDR3 DNA: TGCGCCAGCAGCAACAAGGACAGGGGGGGTGGCACTGAA.

About this clone itself: The sequenced fragment ends 3 residues before the CDR3 boundary, so the rest is inferred from the germline J gene. V gene TRBV29-1 combines with J gene TRBJ2-7; TRBD2 matches at 11 bases. CDR3 length equals 13 residues. J lost 2 bases, V lost 5 bases, and 2 bases had no gene match. Germline lookup yields CDR1 SQVTM and CDR2 ANQGSEA. CDR3 sequence reads: CSVLAGGPYEQYF. The sequenced part of the CDR3 DNA is TGCAGCGTTTTAGCGGGAGGGCCCTACGAG.

Of note for this clone: Read data end 3 residues before the CDR3 end; the end is taken from the germline J gene. This chain connects TRBV2 to TRBJ2-1, with 15 nucleotides matching TRBD2. The V gene end was trimmed by 6 bases and the J gene end by 5 bases; junction bases not matched to a gene: 2. Germline values: CDR1 SNHLY, CDR2 FYNNEI. This CDR3 spans 15 amino acids. CDR3 in amino acids: CASRGLAGGNNEQFF. The sequenced CDR3 bases are TGTGCCAGCAGGGGACTAGCGGGAGGAAACAATGAG.

The CDR3 spells CSVARTSGWTDTQYF. The part of the CDR3 DNA that was read is TGCAGCGTCGCACGGACTAGCGGGTGGACAGATACG. This chain uses TRBV29-1 with TRBJ2-3; 11 bases match TRBD2. The observed sequence ends 3 residues before the CDR3 terminus, with the missing tail filled in from the germline J gene. Germline V gives CDR1 SQVTM, CDR2 ANQGSEA. The CDR3 spans 15 residues. The J segment lost 3 bases and the V segment lost 6 bases, leaving 8 bases of the junction unmatched.

This clone counts as medium-sized by frequency. The missing CDR3 end, 3 residues past where the read stops, is filled in from the germline J gene. The chain uses TRBV18 and TRBJ1-2, with TRBD1 matching over 7 bases. This CDR3 comprises 16 residues. Germline values: CDR1 KGHSH, CDR2 LQKENI. V lost 2 bases to trimming and J lost 6 bases; unmatched junction nucleotides: 12. The CDR3 region is CASSPEPYGTANGYTF. The sequenced CDR3 bases are TGTGCCAGCTCACCAGAGCCCTACGGGACAGCCAATGGC.

Worth noting for this clone: The missing CDR3 end, 3 residues past where the read stops, is filled in from the germline J gene. This rearrangement joins TRBV11-1 to TRBJ2-1; 7 bases fit TRBD2. The CDR3 consists of 15 residues. J was trimmed by 5 bases and V by 3 bases; bases with no gene match: 7. Germline V gene data show CDR1 as SGHAT and CDR2 as FQDESV (reference sequence). The sequenced part of the CDR3 DNA is TGTGCCAGCAGCTTGGAGGGGACTAAAAACAATGAG. Its protein is CASSLEGTKNNE. The complete CDR3 sequence is CASSLEGTKNNEQFF. Filled out from reference TRBV11-1 and TRBJ2-1, the complete variable domain reads EAEVAQSPRYKITEKSQAVAFWCDPISGHATLYWYRQILGQGPELLVQFQDESVVDDSQLPKDRFSAERLKGVDSTLKIQPAELGDSAMYLCASSLEGTKNNEQFFGPGTRLTVL.

CDR3 loop: CASSLGQFPYNEQFF. The DNA read from the CDR3 is TGTGCCAGCAGCTTAGGCCAGTTCCCCTACAATGAG. The V and J genes are TRBV7-2 and TRBJ2-1; D unresolved. Read data end 3 residues before the CDR3 end; the end is taken from the germline J gene. This CDR3 is 15 amino acids long. Germline values: CDR1 SGHTA, CDR2 FQGNSA. Trimming removed 1 base from V and 2 bases from J, with 9 bases in between.

As to this clone: Read coverage stops 3 residues before the CDR3 terminus; the germline J gene supplies the remainder. The chain joins TRBV19 to TRBJ1-3; 7 nucleotides agree with TRBD1. The V segment lost 4 bases and the J segment 3 bases; nucleotides outside the gene matches: 6. Germline V gives CDR1 LNHDA, CDR2 SQIVND (reference sequence). The CDR3 contains 15 residues. The CDR3 DNA, read in part, is TGTGCCAGTAGTAAAGAGGACAGGCGTGGAAACACC. Translated, it gives CASSKEDRRGNT. The complete CDR3 sequence is CASSKEDRRGNTIYF.

To note about this clone: The read terminates 3 residues ahead of where the CDR3 ends, so the germline J gene completes it. The V and J genes are TRBV5-1 and TRBJ1-5; 9 positions match TRBD1. V shed 0 bases, J shed 7 bases, and the junction held 5 bases outside the gene matches. Germline CDR1 is SGHRS and CDR2 is YFSETQ. CDR3 length equals 15 residues. The sequenced part of the CDR3 DNA is TGCGCCAGCAGCTTGGTCCCGGGACAGGGCCAGCCC. This codes for CASSLVPGQGQP. From start to end, the CDR3 is CASSLVPGQGQPQHF.

Remarks on this clone: The read halts 3 residues ahead of the CDR3 end, with the missing end drawn from the germline J gene. V and J are TRBV19 and TRBJ1-2; D is ambiguous. CDR1 is LNHDA, CDR2 SQIVND, per germline (reference sequence). This CDR3 is 16 amino acids long. Incomplete CDR3 DNA: TGTGCCAGTAGGACTAGCGGGGATAGCTCCTACAATGAC. It specifies CASRTSGDSSYND. The full CDR3 is CASRTSGDSSYNDYTF.

Turning to this clone: The read falls 3 residues short of the CDR3 end, and the missing part is taken from the germline J gene. The gene calls are TRBV19 and TRBJ1-4, with TRBD1 matching over 11 bases. This CDR3 comprises 15 residues. From germline, CDR1 is LNHDA and CDR2 SQIVND (reference sequence). Trimming at V came to 5 bases and at J to 8 bases, leaving 7 bases not matched to a gene. CDR3 bases read: TGTGCCAGTAGTGACGGACAGGGGGCGAAGGAAAAA. Encoded protein: CASSDGQGAKEK. In full, the CDR3 is CASSDGQGAKEKLFF.

Partial CDR3 DNA: TGCAGTGCTACGACTAGCGGGAGTGGCGAG. It is translated as CSATTSGSGE. The whole CDR3 is CSATTSGSGEQYF. The rearrangement links TRBV20-1 to TRBJ2-7, with 12 bases aligning to TRBD2. The read falls 3 residues short of the CDR3 end, and the missing part is taken from the germline J gene. CDR3 size: 13 residues. Trimming removed 4 bases from V and 6 bases from J; junction bases left unmatched: 4. Germline lookup yields CDR1 DFQATT and CDR2 SNEGSKA (reference sequence).

Turning to this clone: The read ends 3 residues before the CDR3 terminus; that terminus is restored from the germline J gene. This chain connects TRBV2 to TRBJ2-3; no firm D call. There are 13 residues in the CDR3. The germline gives CDR1 SNHLY, CDR2 FYNNEI. This chain's CDR3 is CASSENRQETQYF. The sequenced CDR3 bases are TGTGCCAGCAGTGAAAACAGACAAGAGACG.

As regards this clone: From the germline J gene comes the end of the CDR3, since the read stops 3 residues before it. The chain is built from TRBV12-3 or TRBV12-4 and TRBJ2-5; 10 bases map to TRBD1. Losses at the gene ends were 6 bases for V and 5 bases for J; bases not matched to a gene: 3. CDR3 length: 13 residues. CDR3 bases read: TGTGCCAGCAGGACAGGGGGCGCCGAGACC. Translating it yields CASRTGGAET. The whole CDR3 sequence reads CASRTGGAETQYF.

Regarding this clone: Mismatch with germline at one junction end may stem from a read error. Read coverage stops 3 residues before the CDR3 terminus; the germline J gene supplies the remainder. The chain uses TRBV18 and TRBJ2-1, with a possible D match to TRBD1 (6 bases). Germline CDR1 is KGHSH and CDR2 is LQKENI. This CDR3 contains 17 residues. CDR3: CASAPPNLQQGYNEQFF. The CDR3 bases that were read are TGTGCCAGCGCACCCCCTAATCTCCAACAGGGCTACAATGAG.

Comments on this clone: Read sequence stops 3 residues before the CDR3 end, and the germline J gene provides the missing end. The genes are TRBV10-2 and TRBJ2-7; D ambiguous. Looked up from germline, CDR1 is WSHSY and CDR2 is SAAADI. V lost 0 bases and J lost 5, with 5 bases in between. CDR3 length equals 12 residues. CDR3 DNA, as far as it was read: TGCGCCAGCAGTGAGTCGGGCCACGAG. Its translation: CASSESGHE. The whole CDR3 region reads CASSESGHEQYF.

Notes on this clone: Germline is not matched at one junction end, which may reflect a read error. The read finishes 3 residues shy of the CDR3 end, and the germline J gene is used to complete it. The gene calls are TRBV7-7 and TRBJ2-5, with a tentative D call TRBD2 (5 bases). Germline V gene sequence: CDR1 SSHAT, CDR2 FNYEAQ (reference sequence). This CDR3 is 15 amino acids long. The sequenced CDR3 bases are TGTGCTAGCAGCTTAGGGATTACTAGTCAAGAGACC. It translates to CASSLGITSQET. The entire CDR3 protein reads CASSLGITSQETQYF. Drawing the rest from reference TRBV7-7 and TRBJ2-5, the complete variable domain is GAGVSQSPRYKVTKRGQDVTLRCDPISSHATLYWYQQALGQGPEFLTYFNYEAQPDKSGLPSDRFSAERPEGSISTLTIQRTEQRDSAMYRCASSLGITSQETQYFGPGTRLLVL.

Notes on this clone: The missing CDR3 end, 3 residues past where the read stops, is filled in from the germline J gene. The genes are TRBV7-6 and TRBJ1-2, with TRBD1 matching over 11 bases. V was pared by 6 bases and J by 4 bases, with 4 bases of the junction left unmatched. Germline V gene data show CDR1 as SGHVS and CDR2 as FNYEAQ. The CDR3 length is 14 residues. The DNA read from the CDR3 is TGTGCCAGCAGTGCCGGGACAGGGGGCTATGGC. This gives the protein CASSAGTGGYG. The complete CDR3 protein is CASSAGTGGYGYTF.

The CDR3 reads CASSLGQGSLEETQYF. The sequenced CDR3 bases are TGCGCCAGCAGCTTGGGTCAGGGGAGTCTCGAAGAGACC. J is TRBJ2-5 and V is TRBV5-1; weak D call: TRBD1 (6 bases). Coverage ceases 3 residues before the CDR3 finishes, and the germline J gene fills in the end. This CDR3 spans 16 amino acids. V lost 0 bases and J 3 bases, leaving 15 bases between the germline ends. The germline V gene has CDR1 SGHRS and CDR2 YFSETQ.

Concerning this clone: Sequencing ends 3 residues short of the CDR3 end; the germline J gene provides the rest. The rearrangement uses TRBV19 and TRBJ1-1; the D gene is possibly TRBD1 (6 bases). CDR3 length: 19 residues. V lost 3 bases, J lost 3 bases, and 26 bases lay in between. Germline loops: CDR1 LNHDA, CDR2 SQIVND (reference sequence). The CDR3 here is CASSMGELGSLGGHTEAFF. The CDR3 bases that were read are TGTGCCAGTAGTATGGGAGAGCTGGGCAGTCTGGGGGGGCACACTGAA.

Note on this clone: Read data end 3 residues before the CDR3 end; the end is taken from the germline J gene. The chain employs TRBV29-1 and TRBJ2-1; 12 nucleotides align to TRBD2. This CDR3 spans 14 amino acids. V lost 6 bases to trimming and J lost 4 bases; unmatched junction nucleotides: 4. The germline V gene has CDR1 SQVTM and CDR2 ANQGSEA. The sequenced CDR3 bases are TGCAGCGTGCCAGGACTAGCGGGATACAATGAG. Its translation is CSVPGLAGYNE. The complete CDR3 sequence is CSVPGLAGYNEQFF.

About this clone itself: The read finishes 3 residues shy of the CDR3 end, and the germline J gene is used to complete it. The V gene is TRBV2, the J gene TRBJ2-7; 8 nucleotides agree with TRBD1. V gave up 5 bases and J gave up 4 bases; unmatched junction bases: 7. In germline, CDR1 is SNHLY, CDR2 FYNNEI. The length of the CDR3 is 14 residues. CDR3 loop: CASSIGTGRYEQYF. The covered CDR3 bases are TGTGCCAGCAGTATCGGGACAGGTCGTTACGAG.

Note on this clone: The read falls 3 residues short of the CDR3 end, and the missing part is taken from the germline J gene. J is TRBJ2-5 and V is TRBV2; D not resolved. Trimming removed 8 bases from V and 4 bases from J, with 17 bases in between. Germline values: CDR1 SNHLY, CDR2 FYNNEI. The CDR3 contains 14 residues. CDR3 DNA (partial): TGTGCCAGCGCCGCGGCGGCTCGTCCAGAGACC. As protein: CASAAAARPET. In full, the CDR3 is CASAAAARPETQYF.

As for this clone: The read comes to an end 3 residues before the CDR3 does, leaving the germline J gene to fill in the end. The chain carries TRBV19 and TRBJ1-5, with D perhaps matching TRBD1 (5 bases). The CDR3 has 14 residues. Deletions cut 5 bases from V and 5 bases from J, with 13 bases between. Germline V gene lookup returns CDR1 LNHDA and CDR2 SQIVND (reference sequence). CDR3 residues: CASSWGGGDQPQHF. The CDR3 bases that were read are TGTGCCAGTAGTTGGGGGGGAGGGGATCAGCCC. Combining the CDR3 with reference TRBV19 and TRBJ1-5 gives the whole variable domain DGGITQSPKYLFRKEGQNVTLSCEQNLNHDAMYWYRQDPGQGLRLIYYSQIVNDFQKGDIAEGYSVSREKKESFPLTVTSAQKNPTAFYLCASSWGGGDQPQHFGDGTRLSIL.

Concerning this clone: The read falls 3 residues short of the CDR3 end, and the missing part is taken from the germline J gene. The V call is TRBV7-9, the J call TRBJ1-3; 7 positions agree with TRBD1. This CDR3 spans 15 amino acids. The V and J ends lost 2 bases and 2 bases, in that order; junction bases with no gene match: 3. Per the germline V gene, CDR1 is SEHNR and CDR2 is FQNEAQ (reference sequence). CDR3 protein: CASSLTGVAGNTIYF. The part of the CDR3 DNA that was read is TGTGCCAGCAGCTTAACAGGGGTTGCTGGAAACACC.

Of note for this clone: Read coverage stops 3 residues before the CDR3 terminus; the germline J gene supplies the remainder. The chain is built from TRBV5-6 and TRBJ2-7; D remains unclear. Germline V gene lookup returns CDR1 SGHDT and CDR2 YYEEEE. Trimming stripped 1 base from V and 4 bases from J, with 12 bases between. The CDR3 sequence is 14 residues long. The CDR3 is CASSLRLFPYEQYF. The covered CDR3 bases are TGTGCCAGCAGCTTGAGGCTGTTTCCTTACGAG. The entire variable domain, with the rest obtained from reference TRBV5-6 and TRBJ2-7, is as follows: DAGVTQSPTHLIKTRGQQVTLRCSPKSGHDTVSWYQQALGQGPQFIFQYYEEEERQRGNFPDRFSGHQFPNYSSELNVNALLLGDSALYLCASSLRLFPYEQYFGPGTRLTVT.

Of note for this clone: The read falls 3 residues short of the CDR3 end, and the missing part is taken from the germline J gene. The J gene is TRBJ2-5, the V gene TRBV7-9; perhaps TRBD1 as D (6 bases). V dropped 5 bases and J dropped 4 bases, with 14 bases sitting between them. This CDR3 has 14 amino acids. Germline V gene data show CDR1 as SEHNR and CDR2 as FQNEAQ (reference sequence). CDR3 bases read: TGTGCCAGCAGCCCCCGTTCCAGGGGAGAGACC. Encoded protein: CASSPRSRGET. The whole CDR3 protein is CASSPRSRGETQYF. Combining the CDR3 with reference TRBV7-9 and TRBJ2-5 gives the whole variable domain DTGVSQNPRHKITKRGQNVTFRCDPISEHNRLYWYRQTLGQGPEFLTYFQNEAQLEKSRLLSDRFSAERPKGSFSTLEIQRTEQGDSAMYLCASSPRSRGETQYFGPGTRLLVL.